The clone carrying this T cell receptor beta chain has a single count. This sample stems from a study of blood T cell repertoires in COVID-19. Study in general: Sources were T cells, B-cell-depleted T cells, or PBMCs; the material itself was cDNA or gDNA.

The CDR3 runs to 15 residues. V lost 0 bases, J lost 1 base, and 9 bases lay in between. CDR1 is LGHNA and CDR2 is YSLEER in the germline V gene. Method: immunoSEQ multiplex PCR; TCRdb's copy keeps in-frame clones and lacks some. The sample holds 200,000 to 250,000 clones, 86% seen once. This receptor was identified in a woman between 40 and 50 years old with acute COVID-19. Sequencing used PBMCs or T cells enriched from blood (not recorded which). The gene calls are TRBV4-3 and TRBJ2-5; possibly TRBD1 for D (6 bases). The CDR3 region is CASSQDETGQETQYF. CDR3 DNA: TGCGCCAGCAGCCAAGATGAGACAGGCCAAGAGACCCAGTACTTC.